Below, 25 T cell receptor beta chains from the same sample are listed, as sequenced in a study of brain T cells in children with intractable seizures. Noted time point: blood from clinic visit 5 months post-surgery; TSC patient then seizure free. Assay used: immunoSEQ multiplex PCR; TCRdb lists only in-frame clones, some missing. The sample consists of hundreds of thousands of clones, roughly 92% of them appearing once. Sequencing was performed on peripheral blood, taken approximately 5 months after surgery. The source is a boy younger than two with tuberous sclerosis and intractable seizures.

This CDR3 reads CASSDGVVGLGGYTF. DNA of the CDR3: TGTGCCAGTAGTGACGGCGTGGTGGGGCTTGGTGGCTACACCTTC. The V gene is TRBV19, the J gene TRBJ1-2; maybe TRBD1 (5 bases). V lost 5 bases to trimming and J lost 7 bases, with 20 bases between them. Germline CDR1 reads LNHDA; CDR2 reads SQIVND (reference sequence). CDR3 size: 15 residues.

The chain couples TRBV10-1 to TRBJ2-3; 8 bases align to TRBD2. The germline V gene encodes CDR1 WNHNN and CDR2 SYGVQD (reference sequence). CDR3 length equals 17 residues. The V gene end was trimmed by 4 bases and the J gene end by 7 bases; junction bases not matched to a gene: 16. This CDR3 is CASSVGASGRRFNTQYF. DNA of the CDR3: TGCGCCAGCAGTGTAGGTGCCAGCGGGAGAAGGTTCAATACGCAGTATTTT.

The CDR3 DNA reads as TGTGCCAGCAGCTTTGACCGGGACAGAGAAGAGACCCAGTACTTC. It yields the protein CASSFDRDREETQYF. This chain links TRBV11-1 with TRBJ2-5; 7 positions agree with TRBD1. J lost 3 bases, V lost 3 bases, and 7 bases had no gene match. Looked up from germline, CDR1 is SGHAT and CDR2 is FQDESV (reference sequence). This CDR3 comprises 15 residues.

The chain uses TRBV9 and TRBJ1-5, with a weak D call TRBD1 (5 bases). V was pared by 0 bases and J by 9 bases, with 13 bases between. This CDR3 has 14 amino acids. The germline CDR1 and CDR2 sequences are SGDLS and YYNGEE. CDR3 nucleotide sequence: TGTGCCAGCAGCGTAGGCCCGGGGCTCGGGCCCCAGCATTTT. It is translated as CASSVGPGLGPQHF.

The chain links TRBV7-2 to TRBJ1-3; D unclear. This CDR3 has 18 residues. Deletions cut 5 bases from V and 0 bases from J, with 20 bases between. CDR1 is SGHTA and CDR2 is FQGNSA in the germline V gene. The CDR3 bases are TGTGCCAGCAGCCTAAAGGGAGGAGGGTCCAGCTCTGGAAACACCATATATTTT. This codes for CASSLKGGGSSSGNTIYF.

The rearrangement links TRBV6-5 to TRBJ2-7, with D possibly TRBD2 on 6 matching bases. CDR3 length: 14 residues. V shed 4 bases and J shed 5 bases, with 15 bases lying between them. The germline V gene encodes CDR1 MNHEY and CDR2 SVGAGI. The CDR3 reads CASSLSGRGNEQYF. The CDR3 DNA reads as TGTGCCAGCAGTTTGTCCGGGAGAGGTAACGAGCAGTACTTC.

The rearrangement links TRBV20-1 to TRBJ1-3; possibly TRBD1 for D (5 bases). Trimming left V 3 bases short and J 2 bases short, with 11 bases between. Looked up from germline, CDR1 is DFQATT and CDR2 is SNEGSKA (reference sequence). The CDR3 is made up of 14 amino acids. The CDR3 protein is CSASHRGTGNTIYF. Written as DNA, the CDR3 is TGCAGTGCTAGTCATAGGGGCACTGGAAACACCATATATTTT.

This chain links TRBV5-1 with TRBJ1-4; D gene unclear. The germline V gene encodes CDR1 SGHRS and CDR2 YFSETQ. The V and J ends lost 1 base and 6 bases respectively, with 7 bases between them. The CDR3 has 13 residues. The CDR3 protein is CASSLKTDEKLFF. CDR3 coding DNA: TGCGCCAGCAGCTTGAAAACAGATGAAAAACTGTTTTTT. Full variable domain (rest looked up from reference TRBV5-1 and TRBJ1-4): KAGVTQTPRYLIKTRGQQVTLSCSPISGHRSVSWYQQTPGQGLQFLFEYFSETQRNKGNFPGRFSGRQFSNSRSEMNVSTLELGDSALYLCASSLKTDEKLFFGSGTQLSVL.

The V and J genes are TRBV27 and TRBJ2-1; D possibly corresponds to TRBD2 (5 bases). The CDR3 spans 13 residues. CDR1 is MNHEY and CDR2 is SMNVEV in the germline V gene (reference sequence). The germline V and J ends were trimmed by 4 bases and 8 bases, with 12 bases remaining between them. This CDR3 reads CASSYTRIDEQFF. In DNA form, the CDR3 reads TGTGCCAGCAGTTATACTAGAATCGATGAGCAGTTCTTC.

The chain has TRBV5-1 and TRBJ1-3; possibly TRBD1 for D (6 bases). The CDR3 has 15 amino acids. V lost 4 bases to trimming and J lost 0 bases, with 11 bases between them. CDR1 is SGHRS, CDR2 YFSETQ, per germline. CDR3 residues: CASSLQGGSGNTIYF. The CDR3 DNA follows: TGCGCCAGCAGCCTTCAAGGGGGCTCTGGAAACACCATATATTTT.

The chain employs TRBV9 and TRBJ1-2, with TRBD1 matching over 7 bases. This CDR3 comprises 15 residues. With V trimmed by 0 bases and J by 2 bases, 4 bases remained unmatched. From germline, CDR1 is SGDLS and CDR2 YYNGEE. The CDR3 nucleotides are TGTGCCAGCAGCGTAGATTCAGGGGGGAACTATGGCTACACCTTC. Protein: CASSVDSGGNYGYTF.

The chain links TRBV30 to TRBJ1-1; no clear D. V was cut by 0 bases and J by 4 bases, with 9 bases left in between. The CDR3 length is 13 residues. The V gene's germline CDR1 is GTSNPN and CDR2 SVGIG (reference sequence). The CDR3 reads CAWSVSRTTEAFF. In DNA form, the CDR3 reads TGTGCCTGGAGTGTAAGCAGGACCACTGAAGCTTTCTTT.

The chain links TRBV9 to TRBJ2-7, with 9 bases that match TRBD1. The CDR3 runs to 15 residues. Germline CDR1 and CDR2: SGDLS and YYNGEE. Trimming at V came to 4 bases and at J to 2 bases, leaving 7 bases not matched to a gene. The CDR3 DNA sequence: TGTGCCAGCAGCCCAGACCGGACAGGGGCCTACGAGCAGTACTTC. Its protein is CASSPDRTGAYEQYF.

The chain recombines TRBV24-1 with TRBJ2-1; possibly TRBD1 or TRBD2 for D (6 bases each). This CDR3 is 15 amino acids long. Trimming took off 5 bases at V and 8 bases at J, with 18 bases between the two ends. Germline lookup yields CDR1 KGHDR and CDR2 SFDVKD. This chain's CDR3 is CATSGTGRGGHEQFF. The CDR3 DNA is TGTGCCACCAGTGGAACAGGGAGAGGGGGGCATGAGCAGTTCTTC.

The CDR3 sequence: CASTPLTGNNEQFF. CDR3 in DNA: TGTGCCAGCACTCCCCTCACGGGGAACAATGAGCAGTTCTTC. This chain links TRBV14 with TRBJ2-1, with D perhaps TRBD2 (5 bases). CDR3 length: 14 residues. V was shortened by 7 bases and J by 5 bases, with 15 bases between the two germline ends. Germline V lookup: CDR1 SGHDN, CDR2 FVKESK.

This chain uses TRBV11-2 with TRBJ2-1; the D gene is possibly TRBD1 (6 bases). Germline-derived CDR1 and CDR2 are SGHAT and FQNNGV. CDR3 length: 14 residues. V was trimmed by 4 bases and J by 3 bases, leaving 10 bases between them. CDR3 amino acids: CASSSTRGYNEQFF. Written as DNA, the CDR3 is TGTGCCAGCAGCTCCACCAGGGGCTACAATGAGCAGTTCTTC.

This chain links TRBV30 with TRBJ2-7; 8 bases are shared with TRBD2. This CDR3 spans 14 amino acids. The V gene's germline CDR1 is GTSNPN and CDR2 SVGIG (reference sequence). Losses at the gene ends were 3 bases for V and 5 bases for J; bases not matched to a gene: 9. The CDR3 loop is CAWSVAGFIDEQYF. In DNA, the CDR3 is TGTGCCTGGAGCGTAGCGGGATTTATAGACGAGCAGTACTTC.

The CDR3: CASRVRAQEQYF. The CDR3, as DNA: TGTGCCAGCAGGGTGAGGGCGCAGGAGCAGTACTTC. The gene calls are TRBV11-3 and TRBJ2-7, with a tentative D call TRBD2 (5 bases). Trimming took off 6 bases at V and 7 bases at J, with 13 bases between the two ends. Per germline, CDR1 SGHNT and CDR2 YENEEA. The CDR3 is made up of 12 amino acids.

The chain is built from TRBV5-4 and TRBJ2-7, with TRBD2 matching over 8 bases. CDR1 is SGHNT, CDR2 YYREEE, per germline (reference sequence). The CDR3 spans 16 residues. The V gene end was trimmed by 4 bases and the J gene end by 3 bases; junction bases not matched to a gene: 12. The CDR3 DNA is TGTGCCAGCAGCACGTTTGCCTCGGGGGGGGTCTACGAGCAGTACTTC. As protein: CASSTFASGGVYEQYF. Using reference TRBV5-4 and TRBJ2-7 for the parts outside the CDR3, the full variable domain is ETGVTQSPTHLIKTRGQQVTLRCSSQSGHNTVSWYQQALGQGPQFIFQYYREEENGRGNFPPRFSGLQFPNYSSELNVNALELDDSALYLCASSTFASGGVYEQYFGPGTRLTVT.

The rearrangement links TRBV28 to TRBJ2-1, with 10 bases fitting TRBD2. Germline V lookup: CDR1 MDHEN, CDR2 SYDVKM. V lost 5 bases, J lost 3 bases, and 10 bases stayed unmatched. This CDR3 contains 17 residues. CDR3 protein: CASSTLAGTSVYNEQFF. The DNA for the CDR3 is TGTGCCAGCAGTACACTGGCCGGGACTAGCGTCTACAATGAGCAGTTCTTC.

The chain is built from TRBV9 and TRBJ1-6, with D uncertain. Germline CDR1 is SGDLS and CDR2 is YYNGEE. The CDR3 sequence is 13 residues long. The ends were cut back, 0 bases at V and 7 bases at J, with 5 bases in the middle. CDR3 DNA sequence: TGTGCCAGCAGCGTAGTGGGGAATTCACCCCTCCACTTT. As protein: CASSVVGNSPLHF.

The CDR3 reads CASSSASGYNEQFF. In nucleotides, the CDR3 is TGTGCCAGCAGCTCTGCTAGCGGCTACAATGAGCAGTTCTTC. The chain joins TRBV11-2 to TRBJ2-1; TRBD2 matches at 7 bases. The germline V gene has CDR1 SGHAT and CDR2 FQNNGV. The CDR3 extends over 14 amino acids. Unmatched junction bases numbered 3, after V lost 4 bases and J lost 3 bases.

The chain is built from TRBV27 and TRBJ2-1; 12 bases agree with TRBD2. The CDR3 is 15 residues long. Germline V gene data show CDR1 as MNHEY and CDR2 as SMNVEV (reference sequence). V was pared by 6 bases and J by 7 bases, with 7 bases of the junction left unmatched. DNA for the CDR3: TGTGCCAGCAGCCTGGGACTAGCGGGCTCTAATGAGCAGTTCTTC. Its protein product is CASSLGLAGSNEQFF.

This sequence joins TRBV6-5 and TRBJ2-1; TRBD2 matches 8 bases. Germline V CDR1 and CDR2: MNHEY, SVGAGI. V was clipped by 2 bases and J by 2 bases; unmatched bases: 2. The CDR3 contains 15 residues. CDR3 region: CASSYREGPYNEQFF. The CDR3 DNA reads TGTGCCAGCAGTTACCGGGAGGGCCCCTACAATGAGCAGTTCTTC.

The chain carries TRBV24-1 and TRBJ2-5; D uncertain. CDR1 and CDR2 from the germline V gene are KGHDR and SFDVKD. The CDR3 consists of 15 residues. V dropped 4 bases and J dropped 1 base, with 12 bases sitting between them. The CDR3, as DNA: TGTGCCACCAGTGACCCACCCGGCGGCCAAGAGACCCAGTACTTC. Its protein product is CATSDPPGGQETQYF.